This T cell receptor beta chain appears in the sequencing data of a study of beta chain features in type 1 diabetes. Findings and limits, study-wide: Across all four CD4+ subsets, people with type 1 diabetes showed modestly shorter TCRB CDR3s.

Sequencing targeted expressed TCRB transcripts, as all isolated RNA had been reverse transcribed. Using immunoSEQ multiplex PCR, the repertoire was profiled, and TCRdb retains in-frame clones only, with some absent. The data hold some 240,000 clones, with 16% observed a single time. The CDR3 length is 15 residues. The V and J ends lost 2 bases and 5 bases respectively, with 18 bases between them. In germline, CDR1 is GTSNPN, CDR2 SVGIG (reference sequence). Concerning this clone: Its matching antigen is unknown.

The gene calls are TRBV30 and TRBJ2-5; D possibly matches TRBD1 or TRBD2 (5 bases each). The source of this sequence is a man aged 30 to 45 with type 1 diabetes. The sample consisted of naive CD4+ T cells from blood. The CDR3 here is CAWSPRDGSYETQYF. The CDR3 DNA sequence: TGTGCCTGGAGTCCTAGGGACGGGTCCTACGAGACCCAGTACTTC.